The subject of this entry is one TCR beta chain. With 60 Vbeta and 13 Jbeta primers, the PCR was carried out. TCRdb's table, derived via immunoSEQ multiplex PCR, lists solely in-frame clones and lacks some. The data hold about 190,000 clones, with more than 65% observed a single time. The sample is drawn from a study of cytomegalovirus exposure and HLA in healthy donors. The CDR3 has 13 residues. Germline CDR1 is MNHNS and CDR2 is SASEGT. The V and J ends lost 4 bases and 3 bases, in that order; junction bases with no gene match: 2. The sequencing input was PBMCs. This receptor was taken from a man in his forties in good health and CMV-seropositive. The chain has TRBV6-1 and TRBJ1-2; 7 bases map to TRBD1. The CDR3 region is CASSVQGDYGYTF. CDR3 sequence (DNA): TGTGCCAGCAGTGTTCAGGGGGACTATGGCTACACCTTC.